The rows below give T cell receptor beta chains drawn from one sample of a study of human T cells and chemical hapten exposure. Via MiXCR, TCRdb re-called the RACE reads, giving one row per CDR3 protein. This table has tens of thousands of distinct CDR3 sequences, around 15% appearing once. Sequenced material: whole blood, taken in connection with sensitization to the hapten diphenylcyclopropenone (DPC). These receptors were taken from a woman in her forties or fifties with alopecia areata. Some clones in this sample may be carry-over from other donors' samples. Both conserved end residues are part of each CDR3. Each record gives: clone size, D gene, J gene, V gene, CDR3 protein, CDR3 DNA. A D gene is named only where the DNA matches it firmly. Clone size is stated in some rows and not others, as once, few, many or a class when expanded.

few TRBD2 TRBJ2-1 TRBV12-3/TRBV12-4 CASSLGAGGRREQFF TGTGCCAGCAGTTTAGGAGCCGGCGGGAGAAGAGAGCAGTTCTTC
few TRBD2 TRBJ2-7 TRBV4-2 CASSQEEREAGEQYF TGTGCCAGCAGCCAAGAGGAGCGGGAGGCAGGCGAGCAGTACTTC
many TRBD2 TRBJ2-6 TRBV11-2 CASRTGLAGVPGANVLTF TGTGCCAGCAGGACCGGACTAGCGGGAGTCCCTGGGGCCAACGTCCTGACTTTC
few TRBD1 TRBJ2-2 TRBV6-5 CASSSTRRQGRTGELFF TGTGCCAGCAGTTCCACCCGTAGACAGGGGCGAACCGGGGAGCTGTTTTTT
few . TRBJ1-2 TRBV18 CASSATGTTNYGYTF TGTGCCAGCTCAGCGACCGGGACAACGAACTATGGCTACACCTTC
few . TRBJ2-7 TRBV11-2 CASSLGTAYEQYF TGTGCCAGCAGCTTAGGGACAGCCTACGAGCAGTACTTC
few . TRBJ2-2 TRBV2 CASSLRSPGELFF TGTGCCAGCAGTTTACGGTCTCCCGGGGAGCTGTTTTTT
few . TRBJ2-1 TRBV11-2 CASSLDQRHEQFF TGTGCCAGCAGCTTAGATCAGCGACATGAGCAGTTCTTC
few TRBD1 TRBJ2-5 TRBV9 CASSARQGQETQYF TGTGCCAGCAGCGCTAGACAGGGTCAAGAGACCCAGTACTTC
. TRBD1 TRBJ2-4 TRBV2 CASRDPGGVLAKNIQYF TGTGCCAGCAGAGATCCAGGGGGCGTGCTAGCCAAAAACATTCAGTACTTC
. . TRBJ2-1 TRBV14 CASSPSPFLPNEQFF TGTGCCAGCAGCCCGTCGCCCTTTTTGCCAAATGAGCAGTTCTTC
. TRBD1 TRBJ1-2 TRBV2 CASSEMGQGYDYGYTF TGTGCCAGCAGTGAAATGGGACAGGGTTACGACTATGGCTACACCTTC
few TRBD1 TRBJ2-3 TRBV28 CASSLSGTGPDTQYF TGTGCCAGCAGCCTATCCGGGACAGGGCCAGATACGCAGTATTTT
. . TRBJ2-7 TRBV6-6 CASSPPLGGREARYEQYF TGTGCCAGCAGTCCACCACTTGGGGGCAGGGAGGCCCGTTACGAGCAGTACTTC
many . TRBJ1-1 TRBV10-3 CAISESTQKSFLNTEAFF TGTGCCATCAGTGAGTCGACGCAGAAATCGTTCCTTAACACTGAAGCTTTCTTT
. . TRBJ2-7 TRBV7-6 CASSPGTPPYEQYF TGTGCCAGCAGCCCCGGGACACCGCCCTACGAGCAGTACTTC
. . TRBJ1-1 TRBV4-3 CASSQDLSPNTEAFF TGCGCCAGCAGCCAAGATCTATCGCCGAACACTGAAGCTTTCTTT
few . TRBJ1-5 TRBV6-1 CASSLGQISNQPQHF TGTGCCAGCAGCCTGGGGCAGATTAGCAATCAGCCCCAGCATTTT
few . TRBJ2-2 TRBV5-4 CASSRDPTGELFF TGTGCCAGCAGCCGGGACCCCACCGGGGAGCTGTTTTTT
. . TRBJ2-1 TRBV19 CASRMGYEQFF TGTGCCAGTAGAATGGGATATGAGCAGTTCTTC
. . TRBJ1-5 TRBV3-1 CASSRNGDQPQHF TGTGCCAGCAGCCGGAATGGGGATCAGCCCCAGCATTTT
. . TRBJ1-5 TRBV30 CAWSSYMGLQHF TGTGCCTGGTCCTCTTATATGGGGCTACAGCATTTT
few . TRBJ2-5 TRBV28 CASSPEVRQETQYF TGTGCCAGCAGCCCGGAGGTCCGCCAAGAGACCCAGTACTTC
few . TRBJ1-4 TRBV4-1 CASSQDFGAGAEKLFF TGCGCCAGCAGCCAAGATTTTGGGGCAGGGGCTGAAAAACTGTTTTTT
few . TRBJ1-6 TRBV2 CASTPRQSYNSPLYF TGTGCCAGCACTCCGAGGCAGTCCTATAATTCACCCCTCTACTTT
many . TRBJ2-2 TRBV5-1 CASSFGAETGELFF TGCGCCAGCAGCTTCGGGGCGGAGACCGGGGAGCTGTTTTTT
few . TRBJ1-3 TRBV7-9 CASSLQESSGNTIYF TGTGCCAGCAGCTTACAGGAGTCCTCTGGAAACACCATATATTTT
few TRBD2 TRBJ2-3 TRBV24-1 CATSDWTSGRTDTQYF TGTGCCACCAGTGATTGGACTAGCGGGCGCACAGATACGCAGTATTTT
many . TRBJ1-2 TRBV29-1 CSVVTGGDGYTF TGCAGCGTTGTCACAGGAGGGGATGGCTACACCTTC
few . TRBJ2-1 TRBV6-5 CASSYTKVAGNNEQFF TGTGCCAGCAGTTACACGAAGGTTGCCGGAAACAATGAGCAGTTCTTC
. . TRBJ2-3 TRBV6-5 CASSSPQYTQYF TGTGCCAGCAGTTCCCCGCAGTATACGCAGTATTTT
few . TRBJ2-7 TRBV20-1 CSRSSDLGEQYF TGCAGTAGAAGCAGCGACTTGGGGGAGCAGTACTTC
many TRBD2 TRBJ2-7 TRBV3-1 CASSTTSGSKGEQYF TGTGCCAGCAGCACTACTAGCGGGTCGAAGGGCGAGCAGTACTTC
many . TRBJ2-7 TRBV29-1 CSVAYRGEQYF TGCAGCGTTGCATACCGGGGGGAGCAGTACTTC
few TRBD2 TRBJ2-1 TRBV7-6 CASTNRREGLNEQFF TGTGCCAGCACCAACAGGCGGGAGGGCCTAAATGAGCAGTTCTTC
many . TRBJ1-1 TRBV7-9 CASSLSGQILNTEAFF TGTGCCAGCAGCTTATCTGGACAGATATTGAACACTGAAGCTTTCTTT
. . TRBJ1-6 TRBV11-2 CASSFTGSSYNSPLHF TGTGCCAGCAGCTTCACAGGGAGCTCCTATAATTCACCCCTCCACTTT
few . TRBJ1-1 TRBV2 CASSGQDTEAFF TGTGCCAGCAGTGGACAGGACACTGAAGCTTTCTTT
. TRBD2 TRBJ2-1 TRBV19 CASSLRSGTSTDEQFF TGTGCCAGTAGCTTGCGCTCCGGGACTAGCACGGATGAGCAGTTCTTC
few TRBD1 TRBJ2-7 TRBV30 CAWSGQGPFYEQYF TGTGCCTGGAGCGGACAGGGACCATTCTACGAGCAGTACTTC
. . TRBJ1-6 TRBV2 CASSRPNSPLHF TGTGCCAGCAGTCGACCTAATTCACCCCTCCACTTT
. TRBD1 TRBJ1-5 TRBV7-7 CARPGGDRAEGGNQPQHF TGTGCCCGCCCCGGTGGGGACAGGGCGGAGGGCGGCAATCAGCCCCAGCATTTT